Below, 24 T cell receptor beta chains from the same sample are listed, as sequenced in a study of OX40 agonist ivuxolimab in advanced cancers. Generated by immunoSEQ multiplex PCR, the TCRdb table keeps only in-frame clones and is missing some. The sample records roughly 70,000 clones, 75% to 90% being singletons. Sequencing was performed on CD4+ or CD8+ T cells sorted from blood, taken in a trial of the OX40 agonist ivuxolimab. The receptor source for this set is an adult with an advanced solid tumor such as melanoma, head and neck, liver or kidney cancer.

V gene TRBV23-1 combines with J gene TRBJ2-3; 12 bases are shared with TRBD2. TRBV23-1 is placed among ORFs of uncertain function. V lost 3 bases, J lost 1 base, and 2 bases stayed unmatched. CDR3 size: 16 residues. This CDR3 reads CASSHWTSGGTDTQYF. The CDR3, as DNA: TGCGCCAGCAGTCATTGGACTAGCGGGGGCACAGATACGCAGTATTTT.

The chain joins TRBV7-9 to TRBJ1-6, with no clear D. The CDR3 has 12 residues. Trimming took off 8 bases at V and 7 bases at J, with 9 bases between the two ends. The germline gives CDR1 SEHNR, CDR2 FQNEAQ (reference sequence). The CDR3 nucleotides are TGTGCCAGCGGGCCGGAAAATTCACCCCTCCACTTT. This sequence encodes CASGPENSPLHF.

V gene TRBV9 combines with J gene TRBJ2-5, with D perhaps TRBD2 (5 bases). Deletions cut 2 bases from V and 5 bases from J, with 10 bases between. Germline CDR1 and CDR2: SGDLS and YYNGEE. The CDR3 loop spans 13 amino acids. The CDR3 DNA sequence: TGTGCCAGCAGCGTCGGAGGCCGGGAGACCCAGTACTTC. Translating it yields CASSVGGRETQYF.

This clone has only a few counts. The genes are TRBV30 and TRBJ1-6, with TRBD1 matching over 11 bases. J gave up 6 bases and V 7 bases, and 5 bases lay outside the gene matches. The CDR3 is 14 amino acids. Germline V gene lookup returns CDR1 GTSNPN and CDR2 SVGIG (reference sequence). CDR3: CALRTGGGNSPLHF. The CDR3 DNA reads as TGTGCCTTAAGGACAGGGGGCGGTAATTCACCCCTCCACTTT.

The chain employs TRBV29-1 and TRBJ2-3, with TRBD2 matching 12 bases. The V and J ends lost 2 bases and 4 bases, in that order; junction bases with no gene match: 7. This CDR3 has 16 residues. In germline, CDR1 is SQVTM, CDR2 ANQGSEA. The CDR3 nucleotides are TGCAGCGTTGAACCGACTAGCGGGAGAGGGGCAGATACGCAGTATTTT. Protein sequence: CSVEPTSGRGADTQYF.

The rearrangement uses TRBV10-1 and TRBJ1-1; possibly TRBD1 for D (6 bases). Germline V lookup: CDR1 WNHNN, CDR2 SYGVQD (reference sequence). CDR3 length: 17 amino acids. The V and J ends lost 8 bases and 5 bases respectively, with 27 bases between them. The CDR3 is CASQGGGRWEERTEAFF. The CDR3 DNA reads TGCGCCAGCCAAGGGGGGGGGCGATGGGAAGAAAGGACTGAAGCTTTCTTT.

This clone was counted between two and nine times. The chain links TRBV10-3 to TRBJ1-2, with a possible D match to TRBD1 (5 bases). Germline V CDR1 and CDR2: ENHRY, SYGVKD. The CDR3 is 15 residues long. The V end was cut by 0 bases, the J end by 2 bases, with 10 bases between. The CDR3 protein is CAISESGRTNYGYTF. As DNA, the CDR3 is TGTGCCATCAGTGAGTCGGGACGGACGAACTATGGCTACACCTTC.

The J gene is TRBJ1-1, the V gene TRBV7-2; a possible D gene is TRBD1 (5 bases). CDR1 is SGHTA, CDR2 FQGNSA, per germline. This CDR3 is 13 amino acids long. Trimming stripped 7 bases from V and 4 bases from J, with 13 bases between. The CDR3 sequence: CASTIRVGTEAFF. CDR3 in DNA: TGTGCCAGCACCATCAGGGTAGGCACTGAAGCTTTCTTT.

The chain links TRBV5-1 to TRBJ1-1; no clear D. This CDR3 region has 14 residues. CDR1 is SGHRS and CDR2 is YFSETQ in the germline V gene. V lost 3 bases, J lost 0 bases, and 9 bases lay in between. CDR3: CASSWENMNTEAFF. CDR3 nucleotides: TGCGCCAGCAGCTGGGAGAACATGAACACTGAAGCTTTCTTT. Drawing the rest from reference TRBV5-1 and TRBJ1-1, the complete variable domain is KAGVTQTPRYLIKTRGQQVTLSCSPISGHRSVSWYQQTPGQGLQFLFEYFSETQRNKGNFPGRFSGRQFSNSRSEMNVSTLELGDSALYLCASSWENMNTEAFFGQGTRLTVV.

The sample holds one count of this clone. The chain employs TRBV6-1 and TRBJ1-2; TRBD1 matches 7 bases. This CDR3 region has 15 residues. Germline CDR1 and CDR2: MNHNS and SASEGT. V shed 5 bases and J 4 bases; nucleotides not matched to a gene: 10. The CDR3 spells CASSPGDSPPYGYTF. Here the CDR3 DNA reads TGTGCCAGCAGTCCAGGGGACAGCCCACCCTATGGCTACACCTTC.

J is TRBJ1-5 and V is TRBV6-4, with 9 bases fitting TRBD1. Trimming removed 0 bases from V and 2 bases from J; junction bases left unmatched: 8. Germline V lookup: CDR1 MRHNA, CDR2 SNTAGT. The CDR3 extends over 18 amino acids. CDR3 in amino acids: CASSDSPRTGVCNQPQHF. CDR3 coding DNA: TGTGCCAGCAGTGACTCCCCACGGACAGGGGTTTGCAATCAGCCCCAGCATTTT.

This clone came up a few times. The chain couples TRBV5-4 to TRBJ2-1; TRBD1 matches at 11 bases. The trim removed 0 bases at V and 6 bases at J, leaving 5 bases unmatched. This CDR3 is built from 16 residues. Germline lookup yields CDR1 SGHNT and CDR2 YYREEE (reference sequence). In nucleotides, the CDR3 is TGTGCCAGCAGCTTGGGGGGACAGGGGGGAAGCAATGAGCAGTTCTTC. Its translation is CASSLGGQGGSNEQFF.

J is TRBJ1-5 and V is TRBV27, with D perhaps TRBD1 (5 bases). The CDR3 extends over 14 amino acids. Deletions cut 6 bases from V and 4 bases from J, with 13 bases between. Germline values: CDR1 MNHEY, CDR2 SMNVEV (reference sequence). DNA of the CDR3: TGTGCCAGCAGCCGCGGGGGTTGGAATCAGCCCCAGCATTTT. Protein product: CASSRGGWNQPQHF.

This clone was observed a single time. The chain is built from TRBV6-5 and TRBJ1-2; D is possibly TRBD1 (6 bases). Germline CDR1 and CDR2: MNHEY and SVGAGI. The ends were cut back, 2 bases at V and 4 bases at J, with 8 bases in the middle. This CDR3 has 13 amino acids. The CDR3 DNA is TGTGCCAGCAGTTACAGAGGGGGCTATGGCTACACCTTC. It yields the protein CASSYRGGYGYTF.

This chain links TRBV29-1 with TRBJ1-2, with no clear D. Germline lookup yields CDR1 SQVTM and CDR2 ANQGSEA. The V end was cut by 6 bases, the J end by 7 bases, with 21 bases between. The CDR3 is made up of 14 amino acids. The CDR3: CSVAGVDNVGGYTF. CDR3 bases: TGCAGCGTGGCCGGGGTCGATAATGTCGGTGGCTACACCTTC.

The chain combines TRBV2 with TRBJ2-5, with a possible D match to TRBD1 (5 bases). V was trimmed by 8 bases and J by 6 bases, leaving 13 bases between them. In germline, CDR1 is SNHLY, CDR2 FYNNEI. The CDR3 is made up of 12 amino acids. CDR3: CASEGRDKTQYF. The CDR3 nucleotides are TGTGCCAGCGAAGGCAGGGATAAGACCCAGTACTTC.

The chain links TRBV30 to TRBJ1-1; 10 bases map to TRBD1. After removal of 0 bases from V and 5 bases from J, the junction contained 3 bases not matched to a gene. The CDR3 covers 14 residues. CDR1 and CDR2 from the germline V gene are GTSNPN and SVGIG (reference sequence). CDR3 sequence: CAWSVGQGYTEAFF. CDR3 DNA sequence: TGTGCCTGGAGTGTGGGACAGGGGTATACTGAAGCTTTCTTT.

The V and J genes are TRBV11-2 and TRBJ2-7; 10 bases agree with TRBD1. The V and J ends lost 5 bases and 1 base, in that order; junction bases with no gene match: 17. Per the germline V gene, CDR1 is SGHAT and CDR2 is FQNNGV. The CDR3 loop spans 19 amino acids. The chain's CDR3 is CASSVMFTLPGQGSYEQYF. The CDR3 coding sequence is TGTGCCAGCAGCGTGATGTTTACCTTGCCGGGACAGGGGTCCTACGAGCAGTACTTC.

The genes are TRBV7-2 and TRBJ2-7; tentative D call: TRBD1 (6 bases). The CDR3 sequence is 14 residues long. Germline CDR1 is SGHTA and CDR2 is FQGNSA. Trimming cost V 7 bases and J 0 bases, with 13 bases left between them. The CDR3 here is CASNSGQSSYEQYF. CDR3 DNA: TGTGCCAGCAACTCCGGACAGAGCTCCTACGAGCAGTACTTC.

In this sample, this clone turned up once. The chain employs TRBV7-9 and TRBJ2-5; D possibly corresponds to TRBD1 (5 bases). Looked up from germline, CDR1 is SEHNR and CDR2 is FQNEAQ (reference sequence). This CDR3 comprises 15 residues. V lost 1 base and J lost 5, with 14 bases in between. The CDR3 protein is CASSLGWPGPETQYF. As DNA, the CDR3 is TGTGCCAGCAGCTTAGGGTGGCCAGGGCCCGAGACCCAGTACTTC.

The rearrangement uses TRBV11-2 and TRBJ2-7; D may be TRBD2 (5 bases). Germline V gene lookup returns CDR1 SGHAT and CDR2 FQNNGV. CDR3 length: 16 residues. The ends were cut back, 0 bases at V and 0 bases at J, with 12 bases in the middle. The CDR3 nucleotides read TGTGCCAGCAGCTTAGATTATAGAGGACTCTCCTACGAGCAGTACTTC. Translation: CASSLDYRGLSYEQYF.

This clone has only one observation. The chain uses TRBV2 and TRBJ2-7; D not resolved. The CDR3 has 13 residues. V lost 3 bases to trimming and J lost 0 bases, with 6 bases between them. Germline lookup yields CDR1 SNHLY and CDR2 FYNNEI. In nucleotides, the CDR3 is TGTGCCAGCAGTGATGGCAGCTCCTACGAGCAGTACTTC. Its protein is CASSDGSSYEQYF.

The chain has TRBV9 and TRBJ2-2; TRBD1 is a possible D gene (5 bases). The CDR3 has 16 residues. Germline V gene sequence: CDR1 SGDLS, CDR2 YYNGEE. V lost 4 bases to trimming and J lost 0 bases, with 13 bases between them. The CDR3 reads CASSTQTVSNTGELFF. CDR3 bases: TGTGCCAGCAGCACTCAGACAGTCTCGAACACCGGGGAGCTGTTTTTT. Drawing the rest from reference TRBV9 and TRBJ2-2, the complete variable domain is DSGVTQTPKHLITATGQRVTLRCSPRSGDLSVYWYQQSLDQGLQFLIQYYNGEERAKGNILERFSAQQFPDLHSELNLSSLELGDSALYFCASSTQTVSNTGELFFGEGSRLTVL.

The chain combines TRBV7-2 with TRBJ1-5; 7 bases align to TRBD1. Germline V CDR1 and CDR2: SGHTA, FQGNSA. The CDR3 extends over 14 amino acids. J was trimmed by 9 bases and V by 5 bases; bases with no gene match: 10. CDR3 nucleotides: TGTGCCAGCAGCCCCCGACAGGGCGTGGCGCCCCAGCATTTT. Residues: CASSPRQGVAPQHF.